This TCR beta chain is from a study of blood T cell repertoires in COVID-19. Overall study: Italy, Spain and the United States were the sources of the convalescent and acute COVID-19 samples. The analysed material was cDNA or gDNA that came from T cells, B-cell-depleted T cells, or PBMCs.

The authors' processing: Nucleated cell counts were estimated from reference gene primer amplification. Assay: immunoSEQ multiplex PCR; the TCRdb copy retains only in-frame clones and omits some. Clone size and the V and J calls come from that table; the DNA yielded D and trimming. The data show tens of thousands of clones, approximately 88% seen once. Germline CDR1 and CDR2: SEHNR and FQNEAQ (reference sequence). Losses at the gene ends were 4 bases for V and 5 bases for J; bases not matched to a gene: 9. The CDR3 runs to 15 residues. The source material was peripheral blood. The clonotype comes from a human donor in a cohort sampled during active COVID-19. The rearrangement links TRBV7-9 to TRBJ1-2; the match to TRBD1 covers 8 bases. DNA for the CDR3: TGTGCCAGCAGCTCAGCCGGGACAGGCCTTTATGGCTACACCTTC. Residues: CASSSAGTGLYGYTF. Complete variable domain (other parts from reference TRBV7-9 and TRBJ1-2): DTGVSQNPRHKITKRGQNVTFRCDPISEHNRLYWYRQTLGQGPEFLTYFQNEAQLEKSRLLSDRFSAERPKGSFSTLEIQRTEQGDSAMYLCASSSAGTGLYGYTFGSGTRLTVV.